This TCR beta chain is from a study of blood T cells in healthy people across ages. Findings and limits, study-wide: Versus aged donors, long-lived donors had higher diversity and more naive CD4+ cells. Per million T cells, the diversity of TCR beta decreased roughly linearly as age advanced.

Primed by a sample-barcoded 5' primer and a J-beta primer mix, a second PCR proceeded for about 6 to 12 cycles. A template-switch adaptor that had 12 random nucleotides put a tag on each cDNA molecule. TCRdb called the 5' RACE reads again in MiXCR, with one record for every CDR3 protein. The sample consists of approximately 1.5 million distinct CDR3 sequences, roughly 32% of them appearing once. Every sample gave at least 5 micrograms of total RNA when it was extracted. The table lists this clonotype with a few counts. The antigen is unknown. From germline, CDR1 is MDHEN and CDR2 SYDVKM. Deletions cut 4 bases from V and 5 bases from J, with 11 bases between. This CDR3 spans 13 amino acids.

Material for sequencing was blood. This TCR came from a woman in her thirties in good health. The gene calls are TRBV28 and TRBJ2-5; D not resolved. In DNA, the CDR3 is TGTGCCAGCAGTTCTGGGGTTCCCGAGACCCAGTACTTC. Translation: CASSSGVPETQYF.